A single sample is the source of the 30 T cell receptor beta chains below, sequenced in a study of blood T cell repertoires in COVID-19. Assay: immunoSEQ multiplex PCR; the TCRdb copy retains only in-frame clones and omits some. The data contain a few hundred thousand clones, around 83% of them singletons. The sequenced material came from peripheral blood. The receptors were gathered from a woman aged 50 to 60 with acute or convalescent COVID-19.

The chain couples TRBV6-6 to TRBJ1-4; 8 bases line up with TRBD1. CDR3 size: 16 residues. The trim removed 2 bases at V and 0 bases at J, leaving 2 bases unmatched. The germline CDR1 and CDR2 sequences are MNHNY and SVGAGI (reference sequence). The CDR3 region is CASSYTQGATNEKLFF. CDR3 nucleotide sequence: TGTGCCAGCAGTTACACACAGGGGGCAACTAATGAAAAACTGTTTTTT.

This clone occurred once. The rearrangement joins TRBV6-5 to TRBJ1-4; maybe TRBD1 (6 bases). The V and J ends lost 5 bases and 3 bases respectively, with 13 bases between them. Germline CDR1 and CDR2: MNHEY and SVGAGI. This CDR3 spans 15 amino acids. The CDR3 sequence is CASSLTGSPNEKLFF. The CDR3 nucleotides are TGTGCCAGCAGTCTTACAGGGTCGCCTAATGAAAAACTGTTTTTT.

This clone came up a few times. The chain links TRBV7-9 to TRBJ1-4, with 8 bases lining up with TRBD1. CDR1 and CDR2 from the germline V gene are SEHNR and FQNEAQ (reference sequence). This CDR3 region has 16 residues. Trimming at V came to 5 bases and at J to 5 bases, leaving 10 bases not matched to a gene. The CDR3 protein is CASSPLWTGSNEKLFF. CDR3 DNA sequence: TGTGCCAGCAGCCCCCTTTGGACAGGGTCAAATGAAAAACTGTTTTTT.

The genes are TRBV5-5 and TRBJ2-3; D is uncertain. V dropped 0 bases and J dropped 3 bases, with 8 bases sitting between them. In germline, CDR1 is SGHKS, CDR2 YYEKEE (reference sequence). This CDR3 spans 14 amino acids. The CDR3, as DNA: TGTGCCAGCAGCTTGGGGTCCGGTACAGATACGCAGTATTTT. Translated, it gives CASSLGSGTDTQYF.

The V call is TRBV6-1, the J call TRBJ1-1, with a weak D call TRBD1 (6 bases). This CDR3 comprises 15 residues. Germline loops: CDR1 MNHNS, CDR2 SASEGT. Deletions cut 5 bases from V and 0 bases from J, with 13 bases between. The CDR3 DNA reads TGTGCCAGCAGTTCCCGGGACATCATGAACACTGAAGCTTTCTTT. Translation: CASSSRDIMNTEAFF.

The chain is built from TRBV5-6 and TRBJ2-4; 9 bases agree with TRBD1. V was pared by 4 bases and J by 6 bases, with 11 bases of the junction left unmatched. The germline CDR1 and CDR2 sequences are SGHDT and YYEEEE. CDR3 length equals 16 residues. The DNA of the CDR3 is TGTGCCAGCAGCGGGATGGGACAGGGCCAGGGAAACATTCAGTACTTC. Translating it yields CASSGMGQGQGNIQYF.

With regard to this clone: Other nucleotide sequences from this sample produce the same CDR3. The chain uses TRBV5-1 and TRBJ2-5; D is ambiguous. V lost 0 bases and J lost 1, with 7 bases in between. CDR1 and CDR2 (germline): SGHRS, YFSETQ. There are 14 residues in the CDR3. This CDR3 is CASSLGTVQETQYF. CDR3 coding DNA: TGCGCCAGCAGCTTGGGAACAGTCCAAGAGACCCAGTACTTC.

The CDR3 region has the DNA TGTGCCAGCAGCTCCGGTCTAATCCGAGGGCGGGAGACCCAGTACTTC. Translating it yields CASSSGLIRGRETQYF. The J gene is TRBJ2-5, the V gene TRBV7-9; D is possibly TRBD2 (5 bases). Trimming left V 4 bases short and J 5 bases short, with 20 bases between. Germline V gene data show CDR1 as SEHNR and CDR2 as FQNEAQ (reference sequence). The CDR3 has 16 amino acids.

The rearrangement links TRBV18 to TRBJ2-5; D may be TRBD2 (6 bases). CDR3 length: 14 amino acids. Germline CDR1 reads KGHSH; CDR2 reads LQKENI. Trimming took 3 bases from V and 2 from J, leaving 10 bases between them. DNA for the CDR3: TGTGCCAGCTCACCTCGGACTACACAAGAGACCCAGTACTTC. This codes for CASSPRTTQETQYF.

The genes are TRBV10-3 and TRBJ1-1, with a possible D match to TRBD1 (5 bases). Germline V lookup: CDR1 ENHRY, CDR2 SYGVKD. V lost 4 bases and J 4 bases, leaving 13 bases between the germline ends. The CDR3 runs to 14 residues. The CDR3, as DNA: TGTGCCATCAGTGTGAAAGGGGAGGGCACTGAAGCTTTCTTT. It translates to CAISVKGEGTEAFF.

The chain joins TRBV9 to TRBJ1-2; TRBD1 matches 12 bases. The CDR3 has 16 residues. Germline CDR1 is SGDLS and CDR2 is YYNGEE. With V trimmed by 3 bases and J by 3 bases, 6 bases remained unmatched. CDR3 DNA sequence: TGTGCCAGCAGCGCGCGGGACAGGGGGCCATACTATGGCTACACCTTC. Its translation: CASSARDRGPYYGYTF.

This chain connects TRBV3-1 (or the pseudogene TRBV3-2) to TRBJ1-1; 7 nucleotides align to TRBD1. V was clipped by 0 bases and J by 10 bases; unmatched bases: 8. The CDR3 loop spans 14 amino acids. Per the germline V gene, CDR1 is LGHDT and CDR2 is YNNKEL (reference sequence). The CDR3 nucleotides read TGTGCCAGCAGCCAAGATTGGTCCAACAGGGGAGCTTTCTTT. Protein: CASSQDWSNRGAFF.

The CDR3 nucleotides are TGTGCCAGCAGCGTTGGACAGGCTAACGAGCAGTACTTC. Translated: CASSVGQANEQYF. The chain recombines TRBV9 with TRBJ2-7; 7 nucleotides line up with TRBD1. The germline V gene has CDR1 SGDLS and CDR2 YYNGEE. The CDR3 is 13 amino acids. J was trimmed by 5 bases and V by 2 bases; bases with no gene match: 4.

The rearrangement joins TRBV5-1 to TRBJ2-4; perhaps TRBD1 as D (6 bases). The CDR3 loop spans 16 amino acids. Germline V gives CDR1 SGHRS, CDR2 YFSETQ. V was cut by 0 bases and J by 0 bases, with 10 bases left in between. This chain's CDR3 is CASSLGGPIAKNIQYF. The CDR3 coding sequence is TGCGCCAGCAGCTTGGGGGGGCCTATAGCCAAAAACATTCAGTACTTC. The variable domain in full, completed from reference TRBV5-1 and TRBJ2-4, reads KAGVTQTPRYLIKTRGQQVTLSCSPISGHRSVSWYQQTPGQGLQFLFEYFSETQRNKGNFPGRFSGRQFSNSRSEMNVSTLELGDSALYLCASSLGGPIAKNIQYFGAGTRLSVL.

The CDR3 region has the DNA TGTGCCAGCAGCCGACAGGGGAATTCACCCCTCCACTTT. The encoded protein is CASSRQGNSPLHF. The chain uses TRBV14 and TRBJ1-6; 8 nucleotides agree with TRBD1. Trimming took 4 bases from V and 7 from J; bases not matched to a gene: 0. This CDR3 spans 13 amino acids. Germline loops: CDR1 SGHDN, CDR2 FVKESK.

The chain is built from TRBV7-8 and TRBJ2-5, with D tentatively TRBD1 (6 bases). CDR1 SGHVS and CDR2 FQNEAQ come from the germline V gene. The CDR3 length is 12 residues. V lost 7 bases to trimming and J lost 5 bases, with 11 bases between them. The chain's CDR3 is CASTRRGETQYF. The CDR3 DNA follows: TGTGCCAGCACCCGAAGGGGGGAGACCCAGTACTTC.

The chain joins TRBV28 to TRBJ2-5; D is ambiguous. V lost 2 bases and J lost 5, with 6 bases in between. CDR1 and CDR2 (germline): MDHEN, SYDVKM. The CDR3 is 12 amino acids. In DNA form, the CDR3 reads TGTGCCAGCAGTTTAGGGCCGGAGACCCAGTACTTC. Protein sequence: CASSLGPETQYF.

V is TRBV11-2 and J is TRBJ1-1; possible D gene TRBD1, 5 bases. Germline V CDR1 and CDR2: SGHAT, FQNNGV. V was clipped by 7 bases and J by 6 bases, with 15 bases between them. The CDR3 totals 13 residues. Written as DNA, the CDR3 is TGTGCCAGCACACCCGTCCAAGGGGCTGAAGCTTTCTTT. Translating it yields CASTPVQGAEAFF.

The chain combines TRBV6-5 with TRBJ2-6, with D tentatively TRBD1 (6 bases). Germline V CDR1 and CDR2: MNHEY, SVGAGI. Trimming removed 8 bases at V and 11 bases at J, with 19 bases between. The CDR3 loop spans 14 amino acids. CDR3 residues: CASREQGSSDVLTF. CDR3 bases: TGTGCCAGCCGGGAACAGGGATCCTCTGACGTCCTGACTTTC.

As regards this clone: Within the sample, other DNA sequences also encode this same CDR3. The chain employs TRBV5-1 and TRBJ1-6; D is perhaps TRBD1 (5 bases). CDR1 is SGHRS and CDR2 is YFSETQ in the germline V gene. This CDR3 has 14 residues. V was pared by 0 bases and J by 5 bases, with 6 bases between. CDR3 coding DNA: TGCGCCAGCAGCTTGGGACAGAATAATTCACCCCTCCACTTT. Translated, it gives CASSLGQNNSPLHF.

This chain joins TRBV6-5 and TRBJ2-1, with D maybe TRBD2 (6 bases). CDR3 length: 11 residues. The V and J ends lost 8 bases and 9 bases respectively, with 11 bases between them. Per the germline V gene, CDR1 is MNHEY and CDR2 is SVGAGI. This CDR3 is CASGRKGEQFF. CDR3 DNA sequence: TGTGCCAGCGGGAGGAAAGGTGAGCAGTTCTTC.

This clone was seen more than once but under ten times. The chain couples TRBV4-3 to TRBJ2-1; TRBD2 matches at 8 bases. Trimming removed 1 base from V and 2 bases from J; junction bases left unmatched: 1. CDR1 and CDR2 from the germline V gene are LGHNA and YSLEER. The CDR3 runs 15 residues. CDR3 residues: CASSQAGGPYNEQFF. CDR3 in DNA: TGCGCCAGCAGCCAAGCGGGGGGGCCCTACAATGAGCAGTTCTTC.

The gene calls are TRBV11-2 and TRBJ2-5, with D possibly TRBD1 on 6 matching bases. CDR1 is SGHAT and CDR2 is FQNNGV in the germline V gene. Trimming pared 4 bases from V and 2 bases from J, leaving 11 bases between. This CDR3 has 14 amino acids. The DNA for the CDR3 is TGTGCCAGCAGCTCAGGACAGTTTCAAGAGACCCAGTACTTC. Protein product: CASSSGQFQETQYF.

CDR3 coding DNA: TGCGCCAGCAGCGAGGGGGTTAAGAGCTCCTACGAGCAGTACTTC. It encodes CASSEGVKSSYEQYF. The chain is built from TRBV5-1 and TRBJ2-7; D is possibly TRBD1 (6 bases). V lost 4 bases to trimming and J lost 0 bases, with 14 bases between them. There are 15 residues in the CDR3. Per germline, CDR1 SGHRS and CDR2 YFSETQ.

V usage is TRBV7-2 and J usage is TRBJ1-2; TRBD1 matches 12 bases. V was clipped by 4 bases and J by 5 bases; unmatched bases: 5. This CDR3 is 15 amino acids long. Looked up from germline, CDR1 is SGHTA and CDR2 is FQGNSA. CDR3 region: CASSSRDRGQYGYTF. The DNA of the CDR3 is TGTGCCAGCAGCTCCCGGGACAGGGGGCAGTATGGCTACACCTTC.

This clone has just a few counts. In nucleotides, the CDR3 is TGTGCCAGCAGCCTGTCGGGAGGGGACTACAATGAGCAGTTCTTC. The encoded protein is CASSLSGGDYNEQFF. The gene calls are TRBV7-8 and TRBJ2-1, with 8 bases that match TRBD2. The V gene's germline CDR1 is SGHVS and CDR2 FQNEAQ. The CDR3 is made up of 15 amino acids. Trimming cost V 5 bases and J 3 bases; bases outside gene matches: 6.

This clone was seen a single time. The chain combines TRBV2 with TRBJ1-4; 9 bases are a match to TRBD1. The CDR3 is made up of 15 amino acids. Germline V gene lookup returns CDR1 SNHLY and CDR2 FYNNEI. Germline trimming cut 6 bases from V and 8 bases from J; bases unmatched to any gene: 10. The CDR3: CASRGQGIRGEKLFF. The CDR3 DNA reads TGTGCCAGCAGGGGACAGGGTATCAGGGGAGAAAAACTGTTTTTT.

The V call is TRBV4-3, the J call TRBJ2-1, with 7 positions matching TRBD2. The V and J ends lost 3 bases and 5 bases, in that order; junction bases with no gene match: 13. This CDR3 has 17 residues. The germline V gene encodes CDR1 LGHNA and CDR2 YSLEER. Here the CDR3 DNA reads TGCGCCAGCAGCCAGGCAGCTAGCGGCTTAGCTGACAATGAGCAGTTCTTC. It translates to CASSQAASGLADNEQFF.

This clone has more than one count but fewer than ten. The rearrangement joins TRBV7-8 to TRBJ2-3, with 8 bases that match TRBD2. The germline V gene has CDR1 SGHVS and CDR2 FQNEAQ. The CDR3 is 16 amino acids. V trimming: 1 base; J trimming: 4 bases; junction bases outside the gene matches: 7. Here the CDR3 DNA reads TGTGCCAGCAGCTTAGTTTCGGGGGGGCCCGCAGATACGCAGTATTTT. It codes for CASSLVSGGPADTQYF.

This clone has a handful of counts. V and J are TRBV6-5 and TRBJ2-5; maybe TRBD2 (5 bases). Trimming took 3 bases from V and 6 from J, leaving 17 bases between them. Per germline, CDR1 MNHEY and CDR2 SVGAGI. The CDR3 totals 15 residues. The DNA for the CDR3 is TGTGCCAGCAGTTATTCCTCCCGGGGTTCCAAGACCCAGTACTTC. Translated: CASSYSSRGSKTQYF.